Included here is one T cell receptor beta chain sequence, with context. This clonotype was seen only a few times. Its antigen is unknown. Base qualities are not recorded, but no much larger clone differs from it by a single base. The library came from multiplex PCR. Sequencing was performed on an Illumina HiSeq 4000. iRepertoire HTBI primers and Arm-PCR amplification of CDR3 regions were used to construct TCR beta libraries. PCR products were gel purified before sequencing. Processing in the source paper ran as follows. Gene usage analysis of CDR3 amino acid clonotypes relied on the roughly 58 TRBV and fewer than 15 TRBJ segments identified across samples. COPE and FqMerger were used to merge filtered high-quality paired reads into contigs. BLAST was used to align contigs to IMGT TRBV, TRBD and TRBJ reference genes, with CDR3 defined following IMGT. Any clonotype with a frequency above 0.1% was classified as a highly expanded clone. Shannon entropy was used to measure repertoire diversity, and the Gini coefficient was used to measure V-J evenness. Clonotypes shared by more than one individual were considered public. TCRdb reanalyzed the raw reads on its own, using fastp at Q25 for trimming and MiXCR for clone calling, and kept in-frame beta chains. When rows share a CDR3 protein, they turn into one entry using the most common DNA and genes. What appears here as the V and J calls and clone size reflects TCRdb's work, not the paper's. Across this sample there are about 610,000 distinct CDR3 sequences, with approximately 16% seen only once. The ten largest clones take up about 11% of the sample.

Interpreted using the paper, the time point label stands for: newly diagnosed GD, antithyroid drugs for less than 3 months. For both TCR sequencing and RNA sequencing, RNA was extracted from PBMCs in TRIzol. The diagnosis of Graves' disease was made according to American Thyroid Association guidelines. Patients for the study were recruited at an endocrinology department in Xi'an, China. Each patient gave 7 to 9.5 milliliters of peripheral blood, collected in an EDTA anticoagulant tube. PBMCs were isolated by Ficoll Paque Plus density gradient separation without further T cell sorting. RNA quality was checked with an Agilent 2100 Bioanalyzer and agarose gel, and concentration with a NanoDrop 2000. This sample is drawn from a study of regulatory T cells in long-lasting Graves disease (dated by TCRdb to about 2021). Describing the broader study: Newly diagnosed Graves' disease patients had taken antithyroid drugs for less than 3 months. Patients with persistent Graves' disease were compared with patients with newly diagnosed Graves' disease using TCR sequencing and RNA sequencing of peripheral blood. The study was registered as a clinical trial and conducted in China. A total of some 33 samples were covered by TCR sequencing, comprising approximately 13 persistent and around 20 newly diagnosed Graves' disease patients.

Beyond this particular receptor, the publication reports: Persistent disease showed preferential use of TRBV28, TRBJ1-2 and TRBJ2-5, whereas newly diagnosed disease favored TRBV20-1 and TRBJ2-1. Lower TCR Shannon entropy and fewer highly expanded clones were observed in persistent Graves' disease patients than in newly diagnosed patients, which suggested clonal expansion. Sequencing and analysis were restricted to the TCR beta chain. The small sample size was acknowledged by the authors as a limitation that may reduce accuracy. A larger number of public clonotypes was shared among persistent patients (more than 2,500) than among newly diagnosed patients (roughly 930). Only peripheral blood was studied, because thyroid tissue, the primary lesion, was inaccessible.

Trimming takes 0 bases from V and 8 bases from J, and the germline ends sit 16 bases apart. From its cysteine to its phenylalanine, the CDR3 spans 15 amino acids. The DNA shown is the 45-base CDR3, in frame from base 1. The germline V gene (reference sequence) sets CDR1 to DFQATT and CDR2 to SNEGSKA. In addition, the sample was reused for a study of T cells in Graves' hyperthyroidism and ophthalmopathy. As the second study states: Graves' hyperthyroidism was defined as stable when no progression to ophthalmopathy occurred over 18 months of follow-up. Hyperthyroidism patients were newly diagnosed, had a disease duration of under 2 months, and were aged 18 to 65 years. Exclusion was applied to patients with uncontrolled infections, other autoimmune diseases, pregnancy or lactation. Diagnoses were based on clinical symptoms, serum thyroxine and TRAb, thyroid ultrasound and orbital computed tomography. The TCR CDR3 was subjected to a first round of RT-PCR using the HTBI primer set and the Qiagen OneStep RT-PCR kit. Most expanded thyroid clonotypes (frequency above 0.001) were also detected in blood, suggesting blood repertoires may reflect thyroid immune responses. Ophthalmopathy was separated from stable hyperthyroidism by a 13 V-J signature model, with around 88% sensitivity and about 81% specificity obtained in cross-validation and 80%/75% obtained in testing. In validation, progression to ophthalmopathy was predicted by the model with more than 65% sensitivity and roughly 76% specificity, a median of around 5.9 months before onset. A discovery cohort of about a hundred patients, 43 with Graves' ophthalmopathy and 57 with stable Graves' hyperthyroidism, was used to find distinguishing TCR V-J signatures. Whether ophthalmopathy could be predicted prospectively was tested in an independent validation cohort made up of roughly 19 hyperthyroidism patients plus 17 patients who later progressed to ophthalmopathy. The 100 or so discovery patients were randomly split 7:3 into training and test sets. Thyroid tissue and blood T-cell repertoires from over 5 Graves' hyperthyroidism patients were also compared in the study. After blood sampling, hyperthyroidism patients were treated with methimazole at a starting dose of 30 mg daily, and ophthalmopathy patients were treated with high-dose intravenous methylprednisolone. Libraries were constructed in a second round of multiplex PCR, after which size selection and purification were performed. The libraries were sequenced on an Illumina HiSeq2000 using paired-end 100 bp reads. SOAPnuke was used to process the raw data, removing reads that contained adapters or uncalled bases, had a mean Phred below 15, or lacked an exact match to the constant primer or identifier. High-quality paired reads were merged with COPE v1.2.5, and unique nucleotide sequences were defined as clonotypes. MiTCR v1.1 was used to align clonotypes to the IMGT TRBV, TRBD and TRBJ reference segments. Analysis was restricted to V-J combinations with a frequency above 0.0001, which covered about 99% of repertoires. The TCS score was defined as the ratio of F50 (clonal expansion) to E x V (chaos), calculated using BLOSUM62-based TCRdist between CDR3 peptides within each V-J. Welch's t-statistics and random forest reduced some 510 V-J features to 13, which were used in a naive Bayes classifier (R e1071). Sample size was not statistically predetermined, and investigators were not blinded to group allocation. The paper reports TCR Vbeta CDR3 sequencing of approximately 130 peripheral blood samples: fewer than 50 ophthalmopathy, fewer than 80 hyperthyroidism and approximately 17 progressor patients.

The rearranged segments are TRBV20-1 and TRBJ1-4, with a weak D call of TRBD1 (5 bases match). The sequence was collected from a young man with Graves disease. Donor details come from another sample of the same person, matched by shared clones. The sample in question was peripheral blood mononuclear cells (PBMCs), obtained at new diagnosis, from a patient treated with antithyroid drugs. The CDR3 amino acid sequence is: CSARDRQGRGEKLFF. The DNA is as follows: TGCAGTGCTAGAGATCGGCAGGGAAGAGGCGAAAAACTGTTTTTT.